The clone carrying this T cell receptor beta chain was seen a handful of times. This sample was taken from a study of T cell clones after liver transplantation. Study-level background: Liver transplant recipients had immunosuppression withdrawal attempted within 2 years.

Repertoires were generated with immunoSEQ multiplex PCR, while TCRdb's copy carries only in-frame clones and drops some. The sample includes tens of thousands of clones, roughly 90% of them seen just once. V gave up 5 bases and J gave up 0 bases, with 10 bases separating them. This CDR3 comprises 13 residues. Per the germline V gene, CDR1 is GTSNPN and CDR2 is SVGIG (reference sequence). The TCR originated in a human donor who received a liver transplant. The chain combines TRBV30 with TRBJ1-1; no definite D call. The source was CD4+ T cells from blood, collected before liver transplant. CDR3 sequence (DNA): TGTGCCTGGTCAAAGGACCTGAACACTGAAGCTTTCTTT. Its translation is CAWSKDLNTEAFF.